Below are 7 T cell receptor beta chains sequenced from a single sample in a study of T cell repertoires in cytomegalovirus infection. Their cognate antigens are unknown. TCRdb recomputed calls from the reads with MiXCR, one row per CDR3 protein. The table shows 300,000 to 400,000 distinct CDR3 sequences, with around 29% occurring only once. The sequences come from cultured PBMCs, collected from culture after CMV antigen stimulation. All receptors come from a human donor in good health (CMV status not recorded). Some clones in this sample may be carry-over from other donors' samples.

The genes are TRBV9 and TRBJ1-3; D ambiguous. From germline, CDR1 is SGDLS and CDR2 YYNGEE. This CDR3 contains 17 residues. V dropped 7 bases and J dropped 2 bases, with 22 bases sitting between them. CDR3 residues: CASGINSVWATGNTIYF. CDR3 in DNA: TGTGCCAGCGGCATAAACTCCGTTTGGGCAACTGGAAACACCATATATTTT. Variable domain in full (rest from reference TRBV9 and TRBJ1-3): DSGVTQTPKHLITATGQRVTLRCSPRSGDLSVYWYQQSLDQGLQFLIQYYNGEERAKGNILERFSAQQFPDLHSELNLSSLELGDSALYFCASGINSVWATGNTIYFGEGSWLTVV.

This clonotype was found many times. V and J are TRBV7-2 and TRBJ2-1, with a weak D call TRBD2 (6 bases). The CDR3 is 15 residues long. The germline gives CDR1 SGHTA, CDR2 FQGNSA. V lost 2 bases, J lost 6 bases, and 14 bases lay in between. The CDR3 here is CASSLSSGVGNEQFF. The CDR3 DNA reads as TGTGCCAGCAGCTTATCCTCGGGAGTGGGCAATGAGCAGTTCTTC.

This chain connects TRBV12-3 or TRBV12-4 to TRBJ1-5, with a possible D match to TRBD1 (5 bases). The CDR3 totals 15 residues. Trimming took off 3 bases at V and 2 bases at J, with 11 bases between the two ends. CDR3 protein: CASSFEGWGNQPQHF. The CDR3 region has the DNA TGTGCCAGCAGTTTTGAGGGGTGGGGCAATCAGCCCCAGCATTTT.

This clonotype was seen a few times. The CDR3 region is CASSLAPSGANWETQYF. For the CDR3, the DNA is TGTGCCAGCAGCTTAGCGCCATCGGGGGCGAATTGGGAGACCCAGTACTTC. The rearrangement links TRBV7-9 to TRBJ2-5; D is perhaps TRBD1 or TRBD2 (6 bases each). This CDR3 comprises 17 residues. The germline V and J ends were trimmed by 0 bases and 5 bases, with 19 bases remaining between them. Germline CDR1 is SEHNR and CDR2 is FQNEAQ (reference sequence).

This clonotype appeared a single time. The genes are TRBV25-1 and TRBJ1-1; D possibly corresponds to TRBD1 (6 bases). The CDR3 has 13 residues. CDR1 MGHDK and CDR2 SYGVNS come from the germline V gene. Trimming cost V 6 bases and J 5 bases, with 13 bases left between them. The CDR3 reads CASSDTGKTEAFF. The CDR3 coding sequence is TGTGCCAGCAGCGACACAGGGAAAACTGAAGCTTTCTTT.

In its sample, this clonotype was seen many times. This chain links TRBV7-8 with TRBJ2-1, with 15 bases identical to TRBD2. Germline V gene lookup returns CDR1 SGHVS and CDR2 FQNEAQ. V lost 4 bases and J lost 1; bases outside the gene matches: 5. This CDR3 has 18 amino acids. CDR3 residues: CASSSGLAGGWSYNEQFF. The CDR3 nucleotides are TGTGCCAGCAGCTCGGGACTAGCGGGAGGTTGGTCCTACAATGAGCAGTTCTTC.

Many counts were recorded for this clonotype. The chain combines TRBV7-2 with TRBJ1-5, with D unclear. The CDR3 sequence is 15 residues long. Germline V gives CDR1 SGHTA, CDR2 FQGNSA. V lost 0 bases, J lost 0 bases, and 6 bases lay in between. CDR3 region: CASSLASTSNQPQHF. The CDR3 nucleotides are TGTGCCAGCAGCTTAGCATCTACTAGCAATCAGCCCCAGCATTTT.